This T cell receptor beta chain comes out of a study of technical replicates of blood from a handful of donors. The CDR3 totals 17 residues. Germline assignment: CDR1 SGHTS and CDR2 YDEGEE. The junction had 5 bases not matched to a gene; V was cut back by 4 bases and J by 1 base. Method: immunoSEQ multiplex PCR; TCRdb's copy keeps in-frame clones and lacks some. The repertoire holds 50,000 to 70,000 clones, with about 95% as singletons. This chain uses TRBV5-8 with TRBJ2-5, with TRBD2 identical over 15 bases. This TCR derives from a human donor in good health. Some clones in this sample may be carry-over from other donors' samples. Sequencing input: PBMCs. The CDR3 is CASSPGLAGGAQETQYF. The CDR3 DNA follows: TGTGCCAGCAGCCCGGGACTAGCGGGGGGAGCCCAAGAGACCCAGTACTTC.